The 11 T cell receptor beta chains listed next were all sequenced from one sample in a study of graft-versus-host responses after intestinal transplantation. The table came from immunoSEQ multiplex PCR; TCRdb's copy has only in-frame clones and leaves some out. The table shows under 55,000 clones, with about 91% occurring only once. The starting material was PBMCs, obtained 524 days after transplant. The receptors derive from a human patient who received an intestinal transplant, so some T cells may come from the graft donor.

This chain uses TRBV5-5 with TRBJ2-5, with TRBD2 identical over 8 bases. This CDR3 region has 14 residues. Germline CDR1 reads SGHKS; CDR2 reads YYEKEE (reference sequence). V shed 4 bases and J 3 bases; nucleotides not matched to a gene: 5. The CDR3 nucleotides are TGTGCCAGCAGCCCCGGACTAGCAGAAGAGACCCAGTACTTC. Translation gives CASSPGLAEETQYF.

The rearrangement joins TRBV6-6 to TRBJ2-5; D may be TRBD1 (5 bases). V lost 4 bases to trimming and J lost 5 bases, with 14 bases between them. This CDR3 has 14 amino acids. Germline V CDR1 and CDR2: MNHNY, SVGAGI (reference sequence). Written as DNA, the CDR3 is TGTGCCAGCAGTTCTCAGGGTTTGGGGGAGACCCAGTACTTC. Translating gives CASSSQGLGETQYF.

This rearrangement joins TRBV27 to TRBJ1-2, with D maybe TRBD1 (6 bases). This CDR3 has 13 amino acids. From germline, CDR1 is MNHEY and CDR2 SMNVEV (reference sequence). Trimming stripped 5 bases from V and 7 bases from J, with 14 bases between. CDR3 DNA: TGTGCCAGCAGTAATACAGGGTCTGGTGGCTACACCTTC. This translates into CASSNTGSGGYTF.

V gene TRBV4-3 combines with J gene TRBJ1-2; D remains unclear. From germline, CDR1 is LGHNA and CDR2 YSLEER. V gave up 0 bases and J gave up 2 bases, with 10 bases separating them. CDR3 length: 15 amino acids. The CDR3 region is CASSQDAFPNYGYTF. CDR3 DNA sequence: TGCGCCAGCAGCCAAGACGCCTTCCCGAACTATGGCTACACCTTC.

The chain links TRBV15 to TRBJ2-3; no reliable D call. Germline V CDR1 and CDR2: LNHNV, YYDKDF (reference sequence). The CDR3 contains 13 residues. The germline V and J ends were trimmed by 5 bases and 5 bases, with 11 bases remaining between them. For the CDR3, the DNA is TGTGCCACCAGCCAGGTGTTGGGAGATACGCAGTATTTT. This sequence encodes CATSQVLGDTQYF. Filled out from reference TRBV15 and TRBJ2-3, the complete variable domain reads DAMVIQNPRYQVTQFGKPVTLSCSQTLNHNVMYWYQQKSSQAPKLLFHYYDKDFNNEADTPDNFQSRRPNTSFCFLDIRSPGLGDTAMYLCATSQVLGDTQYFGPGTRLTVL.

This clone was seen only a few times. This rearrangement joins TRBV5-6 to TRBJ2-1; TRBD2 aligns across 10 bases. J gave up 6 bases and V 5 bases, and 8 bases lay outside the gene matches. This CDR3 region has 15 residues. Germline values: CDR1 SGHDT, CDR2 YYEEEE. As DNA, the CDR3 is TGTGCCAGCAGGGCTAGCGGGAGAAGTGGCAATGAGCAGTTCTTC. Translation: CASRASGRSGNEQFF.

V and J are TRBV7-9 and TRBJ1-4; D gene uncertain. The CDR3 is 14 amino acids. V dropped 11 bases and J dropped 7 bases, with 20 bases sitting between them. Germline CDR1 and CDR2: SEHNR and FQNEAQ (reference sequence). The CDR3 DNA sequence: TGTGCCCCTCGCCAGGCGGTGCCTGGTGAAAAACTGTTTTTT. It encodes CAPRQAVPGEKLFF.

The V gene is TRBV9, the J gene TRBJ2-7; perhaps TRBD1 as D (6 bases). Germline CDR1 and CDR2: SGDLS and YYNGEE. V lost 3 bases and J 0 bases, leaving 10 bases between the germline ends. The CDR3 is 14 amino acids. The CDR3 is CASSEGVGSYEQYF. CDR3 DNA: TGTGCCAGCAGCGAGGGGGTCGGCTCCTACGAGCAGTACTTC.

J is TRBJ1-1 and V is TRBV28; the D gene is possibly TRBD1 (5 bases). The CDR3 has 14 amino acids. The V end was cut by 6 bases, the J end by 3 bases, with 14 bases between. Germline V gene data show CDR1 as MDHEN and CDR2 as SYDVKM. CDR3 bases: TGTGCCAGCAGCCTTACCGGGGGAGACACTGAAGCTTTCTTT. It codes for CASSLTGGDTEAFF.

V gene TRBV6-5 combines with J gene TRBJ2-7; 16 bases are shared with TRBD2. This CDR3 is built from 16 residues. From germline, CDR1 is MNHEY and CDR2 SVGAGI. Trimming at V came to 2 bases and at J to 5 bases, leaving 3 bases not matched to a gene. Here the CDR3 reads CASSYLGTSGRDEQYF. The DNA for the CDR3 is TGTGCCAGCAGTTACCTTGGGACTAGCGGGAGGGACGAGCAGTACTTC.

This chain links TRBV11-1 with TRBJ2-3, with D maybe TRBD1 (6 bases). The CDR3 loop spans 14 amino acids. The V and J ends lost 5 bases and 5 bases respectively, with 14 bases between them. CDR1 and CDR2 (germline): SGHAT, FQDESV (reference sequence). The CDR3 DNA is TGTGCCAGCAGCCACAGGGCCGGCGGAGATACGCAGTATTTT. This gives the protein CASSHRAGGDTQYF.